This TCR beta chain was found in a study of identical twins. Worth noting for this clonotype: Mismatch with germline at one junction end may stem from a read error.

TCRdb recomputed calls from the 5' RACE reads with MiXCR, one row per CDR3 protein. The sample includes 450,000 or so distinct CDR3 sequences, approximately 18% of them seen just once. The receptor's source is a man aged 50 to 60 in good health. Specimen: naive T cells sorted from blood.

The CDR3 sequence: CASSLAGPSGYNF. CDR3 nucleotides: TGTGCCAGCAGCCTGGCGGGGCCTAGTGGCTACAATTTT. The V gene is TRBV5-6, the J gene TRBJ2-3, with D tentatively TRBD2 (6 bases). CDR1 and CDR2 (germline): SGHDT, YYEEEE. This CDR3 has 13 residues.